Following are 18 T cell receptor beta chains from one sample sequenced in a study of cytomegalovirus exposure and HLA in healthy donors. Both 60 Vbeta primers and 13 Jbeta primers went into the PCR. Here immunoSEQ multiplex PCR was the method, and the copy in TCRdb shows in-frame clones only, minus some. This table has fewer than 250,000 clones, just under 75% appearing once. Source material: PBMCs. The origin of the receptors is a woman under 40 in good health and CMV-seropositive.

The CDR3 is CSVVEARRGTDTQYF. DNA of the CDR3: TGCAGCGTTGTAGAAGCGCGAAGAGGCACAGATACGCAGTATTTT. V is TRBV29-1 and J is TRBJ2-3; D is unresolved. CDR1 and CDR2 from the germline V gene are SQVTM and ANQGSEA. The CDR3 loop spans 15 amino acids. V was clipped by 4 bases and J by 1 base, with 15 bases between them.

The chain links TRBV19 to TRBJ1-5; TRBD1 might be the D (5 bases). This CDR3 has 17 amino acids. The V end lost 1 base, the J end lost 2 bases, and 15 bases lay between the germline ends. Germline CDR1 reads LNHDA; CDR2 reads SQIVND (reference sequence). The CDR3 spells CASSIVRQKGGNQPQHF. In nucleotides, the CDR3 is TGTGCCAGTAGTATAGTGCGACAGAAGGGCGGCAATCAGCCCCAGCATTTT.

Only a few counts were recorded for this clone. This chain uses TRBV4-1 with TRBJ1-2; TRBD1 matches at 8 bases. Per germline, CDR1 MGHRA and CDR2 YSYEKL. V gave up 1 base and J gave up 6 bases; unmatched junction bases: 13. This CDR3 has 17 amino acids. CDR3 nucleotide sequence: TGCGCCAGCAGCCAAGTGACAGGGGAGGAAATGAGGCATGGCTACACCTTC. Its protein product is CASSQVTGEEMRHGYTF.

This clone was recorded only once. The chain uses TRBV6-5 and TRBJ2-1; 9 bases are a match to TRBD2. This CDR3 contains 15 residues. The junction had 5 bases not matched to a gene; V was cut back by 6 bases and J by 2 bases. Per germline, CDR1 MNHEY and CDR2 SVGAGI. CDR3 sequence: CASRSGRWAYNEQFF. The CDR3, as DNA: TGTGCCAGCAGGAGCGGGAGGTGGGCCTACAATGAGCAGTTCTTC.

This clone has just a few counts. Here the CDR3 DNA reads TGTGCCAGCAGCTTGACAGGGGGTAAGGATGAAGCTTTCTTT. Amino acid sequence: CASSLTGGKDEAFF. The chain joins TRBV7-9 to TRBJ1-1, with 9 bases fitting TRBD1. The CDR3 sequence is 14 residues long. CDR1 and CDR2 (germline): SEHNR, FQNEAQ (reference sequence). V trimming: 3 bases; J trimming: 7 bases; junction bases outside the gene matches: 6.

The genes are TRBV7-9 and TRBJ2-7; 9 bases fit TRBD1. This CDR3 has 15 residues. Germline V CDR1 and CDR2: SEHNR, FQNEAQ (reference sequence). V shed 4 bases and J 0 bases; nucleotides not matched to a gene: 4. CDR3 nucleotide sequence: TGTGCCAGCAGCTCCCCGGGACAGGGCTCCTACGAGCAGTACTTC. Translation gives CASSSPGQGSYEQYF.

This clone was seen a few times. At one boundary the junction diverges from the germline segment, which might be a read error. The chain has TRBV19 and TRBJ1-2, with D possibly being TRBD1 (6 bases). CDR3 length: 15 amino acids. From germline, CDR1 is LNHDA and CDR2 SQIVND (reference sequence). The CDR3 DNA reads TGTGCCAGTAGTATAGCTCGGACAGCTAATTATGGCTACACCTTC. It yields the protein CASSIARTANYGYTF.

For this clone: Germline and junction disagree at one end, which may indicate a read error. The chain employs TRBV4-2 and TRBJ1-6; the D is unclear. CDR1 and CDR2 from the germline V gene are LGHNA and YNFKEQ. This CDR3 has 14 amino acids. CDR3 sequence reads: CASSPPGDNSPLHF. CDR3 coding DNA: TGTGCTAGCAGCCCCCCAGGTGATAATTCACCCCTCCACTTT.

The V call is TRBV6-5, the J call TRBJ1-3; D gene unclear. Looked up from germline, CDR1 is MNHEY and CDR2 is SVGAGI. Trimming removed 0 bases at V and 4 bases at J, with 10 bases between. CDR3 length: 15 residues. CDR3 nucleotides: TGTGCCAGCAGTTACTCGTCCACGCGCGGAAACACCATATATTTT. Translating gives CASSYSSTRGNTIYF.

This chain links TRBV14 with TRBJ2-6; perhaps TRBD1 as D (6 bases). This CDR3 contains 18 residues. Trimming took off 4 bases at V and 0 bases at J, with 16 bases between the two ends. The germline gives CDR1 SGHDN, CDR2 FVKESK. CDR3 loop: CASSPRGGPSSGANVLTF. Here the CDR3 DNA reads TGTGCCAGCAGCCCCAGAGGGGGTCCTAGCTCTGGGGCCAACGTCCTGACTTTC.

The chain joins TRBV6-5 to TRBJ1-1; unclear D gene. This CDR3 has 14 residues. Germline CDR1 reads MNHEY; CDR2 reads SVGAGI. V was trimmed by 2 bases and J by 8 bases, leaving 15 bases between them. The CDR3 DNA is TGTGCCAGCAGTTACCAGGCTAACACTTGCGAAGCTTTCTTT. Protein: CASSYQANTCEAFF.

The V gene is TRBV6-5, the J gene TRBJ2-3; 7 bases are a match to TRBD1. The CDR3 covers 16 residues. Trimming at V came to 1 base and at J to 4 bases, leaving 8 bases not matched to a gene. CDR1 and CDR2 (germline): MNHEY, SVGAGI. The CDR3 region is CASSYYRGGGADTQYF. CDR3 coding DNA: TGTGCCAGCAGTTACTACAGGGGCGGCGGTGCAGATACGCAGTATTTT.

This clone occurred once. The V gene is TRBV5-1, the J gene TRBJ1-6; a possible D gene is TRBD1 (6 bases). The V and J ends lost 8 bases and 7 bases respectively, with 16 bases between them. Germline V gives CDR1 SGHRS, CDR2 YFSETQ. The CDR3 runs 14 residues. In DNA, the CDR3 is TGCGCCAGTCACCCGGGACAAGACAATTCACCCCTCCACTTT. This sequence encodes CASHPGQDNSPLHF.

The chain couples TRBV29-1 to TRBJ2-1; the match to TRBD2 covers 14 bases. The CDR3 runs to 15 residues. The J segment lost 8 bases and the V segment lost 6 bases, leaving 9 bases of the junction unmatched. Germline values: CDR1 SQVTM, CDR2 ANQGSEA. Here the CDR3 DNA reads TGCAGCGTGACCGTCGGACTAGCGGGAGGCTATGAGCAGTTCTTC. As protein: CSVTVGLAGGYEQFF.

Notes on this clone: An end of the junction does not agree with germline; a read error may underlie this. The CDR3 here is CASSLSSGGLDEQFF. The CDR3 DNA sequence: TGTGCTAGCAGCCTATCTAGCGGGGGACTCGATGAGCAGTTCTTC. The V and J genes are TRBV7-7 and TRBJ2-1, with TRBD2 identical over 10 bases. The CDR3 sequence is 15 residues long. The germline V gene has CDR1 SSHAT and CDR2 FNYEAQ (reference sequence).

V and J are TRBV6-1 and TRBJ1-1; D is unresolved. Germline V gene lookup returns CDR1 MNHNS and CDR2 SASEGT. V lost 5 bases and J 8 bases, leaving 9 bases between the germline ends. The CDR3 runs 11 residues. CDR3 DNA: TGTGCCAGCAGTTATAGCTGGGAAGCTTTCTTT. This encodes CASSYSWEAFF.

A remark on this clone: At the DNA level, this CDR3 is encoded by other sequences in the same sample as well. V is TRBV5-4 and J is TRBJ1-1; TRBD1 matches 9 bases. This CDR3 has 14 residues. Germline values: CDR1 SGHNT, CDR2 YYREEE (reference sequence). V trimming: 2 bases; J trimming: 4 bases; junction bases outside the gene matches: 3. Written as DNA, the CDR3 is TGTGCCAGCAGCTTACAGGGGGCGCGCACTGAAGCTTTCTTT. Translated: CASSLQGARTEAFF.

V gene TRBV28 combines with J gene TRBJ2-1; D is uncertain. V was pared by 5 bases and J by 7 bases, with 15 bases between. The CDR3 loop spans 14 amino acids. CDR1 is MDHEN and CDR2 is SYDVKM in the germline V gene. Here the CDR3 DNA reads TGTGCCAGCAGTCTGCGGTTCCAAGCGAATGAGCAGTTCTTC. This gives the protein CASSLRFQANEQFF.